These 4 T cell receptor beta chains were all obtained from the same sample, sequenced in a study of cytomegalovirus exposure and HLA in healthy donors. PCR involved 60 Vbeta and 13 Jbeta primers. Here immunoSEQ multiplex PCR was the method, and the copy in TCRdb shows in-frame clones only, minus some. The sample has 100,000 to 150,000 clones; 65% to 90% are singletons. Sequenced material: PBMCs. The receptors stem from a man between 18 and 29 years old in good health and CMV-seronegative.

The chain joins TRBV5-1 to TRBJ1-3, with TRBD1 identical over 7 bases. V was clipped by 4 bases and J by 3 bases; unmatched bases: 7. Germline-derived CDR1 and CDR2 are SGHRS and YFSETQ. This CDR3 is built from 15 residues. CDR3 in DNA: TGCGCCAGCAGCCCTAGACAGGGCGATGGAAACACCATATATTTT. Residues: CASSPRQGDGNTIYF.

V usage is TRBV5-8 and J usage is TRBJ1-1; 7 bases agree with TRBD1. The CDR3 spans 16 residues. Germline CDR1 and CDR2: SGHTS and YDEGEE. J was trimmed by 7 bases and V by 4 bases; bases with no gene match: 16. DNA for the CDR3: TGTGCCAGCAGCCCGGGTGACAGGGCCGAAGGGAGTGAAGCTTTCTTT. Protein product: CASSPGDRAEGSEAFF.

This rearrangement joins TRBV28 to TRBJ1-2; the match to TRBD1 covers 7 bases. V dropped 6 bases and J dropped 4; count of bases not matched to a gene: 8. Germline-derived CDR1 and CDR2 are MDHEN and SYDVKM. There are 14 residues in the CDR3. CDR3 region: CASRADRNTYGYTF. In nucleotides, the CDR3 is TGTGCCAGCAGGGCGGACAGGAACACCTATGGCTACACCTTC.

The chain couples TRBV19 to TRBJ1-1; 7 nucleotides align to TRBD1. Losses at the gene ends were 6 bases for V and 3 bases for J; bases not matched to a gene: 13. Germline V gene data show CDR1 as LNHDA and CDR2 as SQIVND (reference sequence). This CDR3 is 16 amino acids long. In DNA, the CDR3 is TGTGCCAGTAGGGAATGGAACAGGGGATTACACACTGAAGCTTTCTTT. It yields the protein CASREWNRGLHTEAFF. Using reference TRBV19 and TRBJ1-1 for the parts outside the CDR3, the full variable domain is DGGITQSPKYLFRKEGQNVTLSCEQNLNHDAMYWYRQDPGQGLRLIYYSQIVNDFQKGDIAEGYSVSREKKESFPLTVTSAQKNPTAFYLCASREWNRGLHTEAFFGQGTRLTVV.